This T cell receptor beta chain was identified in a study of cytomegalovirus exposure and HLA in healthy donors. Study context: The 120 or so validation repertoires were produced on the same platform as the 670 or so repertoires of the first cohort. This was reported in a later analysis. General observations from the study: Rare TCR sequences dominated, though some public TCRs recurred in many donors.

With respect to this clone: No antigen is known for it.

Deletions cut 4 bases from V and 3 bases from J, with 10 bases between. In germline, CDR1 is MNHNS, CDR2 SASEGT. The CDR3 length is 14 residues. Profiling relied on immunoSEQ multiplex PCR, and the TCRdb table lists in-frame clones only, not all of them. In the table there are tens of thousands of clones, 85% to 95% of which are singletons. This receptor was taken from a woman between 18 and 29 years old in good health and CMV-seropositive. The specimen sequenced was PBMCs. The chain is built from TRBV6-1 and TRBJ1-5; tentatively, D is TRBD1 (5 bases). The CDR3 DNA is TGTGCCAGCAGTGGGCGGGGGTACAATCAGCCCCAGCATTTT. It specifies CASSGRGYNQPQHF.